The sequence of this TCR beta chain was determined in a study of human T cells and chemical hapten exposure. CDR1 and CDR2 (germline): LGHNA, YSLEER. The germline V and J ends were trimmed by 0 bases and 4 bases, with 10 bases remaining between them. The CDR3 consists of 15 residues. Only a few counts were recorded for this clonotype. Time point specified: patch test 1, 2 weeks after DPC sensitization. The sample's treatment: therapeutic diphenylcyclopropenone sensitization with weekly scalp DPC. RNA extraction used unfractionated whole blood as the source of total RNA. MiXCR, applied by TCRdb to the RACE reads, yields one record per CDR3 protein. Among approximately 82,000 distinct CDR3 sequences, 10% were seen once, and the ten largest hold about 2%.

The clonotype was recovered from a middle-aged man with alopecia areata. Some clones in this sample may be carry-over from other donors' samples. The source was whole blood, collected in connection with sensitization to the hapten diphenylcyclopropenone (DPC). The chain uses TRBV4-3 and TRBJ2-1; D possibly corresponds to TRBD1 (6 bases). CDR3 sequence (DNA): TGCGCCAGCAGCCAAGATTTTGACAGGTACAATGAGCAGTTCTTC. This sequence encodes CASSQDFDRYNEQFF.